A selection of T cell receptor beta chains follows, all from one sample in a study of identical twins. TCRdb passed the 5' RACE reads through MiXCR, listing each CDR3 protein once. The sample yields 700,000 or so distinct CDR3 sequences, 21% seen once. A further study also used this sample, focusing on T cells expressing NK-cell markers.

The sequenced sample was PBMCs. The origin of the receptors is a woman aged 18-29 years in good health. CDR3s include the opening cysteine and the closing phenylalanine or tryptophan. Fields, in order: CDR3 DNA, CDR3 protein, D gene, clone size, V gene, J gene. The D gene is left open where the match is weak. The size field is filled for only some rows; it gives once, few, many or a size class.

CDR3nt: TGTGCCAGCAGCCGAGCAGTTAGCGGCCAAGAGACCCAGTACTTC
CDR3aa: CASSRAVSGQETQYF
d_gene: NA
abundance: NA
v_gene: TRBV7-9
j_gene: TRBJ2-5

CDR3nt: TGTGCCAGCAGCCTACCCTTCGGGGGCCGGAACACTGAAGCTTTCTTT
CDR3aa: CASSLPFGGRNTEAFF
d_gene: NA
abundance: NA
v_gene: TRBV3-1
j_gene: TRBJ1-1

CDR3nt: TGTGCCAGCAGCCACCCCGGGACAGGGGCTGAAGCTTTCTTT
CDR3aa: CASSHPGTGAEAFF
d_gene: TRBD1
abundance: NA
v_gene: TRBV3-1
j_gene: TRBJ1-1

CDR3nt: TGTGCCAGCATCAAACAGGGTATGGCTGAAGCTTTCTTT
CDR3aa: CASIKQGMAEAFF
d_gene: NA
abundance: many
v_gene: TRBV2
j_gene: TRBJ1-1

CDR3nt: TGTGCCAGCAGTGATGGTCCGGGCAATCAGCCCCAGCATTTT
CDR3aa: CASSDGPGNQPQHF
d_gene: NA
abundance: NA
v_gene: TRBV6-1
j_gene: TRBJ1-5

CDR3nt: TGCAGTGCTGAGGGGCCTTCAAATGAGCAGTTCTTC
CDR3aa: CSAEGPSNEQFF
d_gene: NA
abundance: few
v_gene: TRBV20-1
j_gene: TRBJ2-1

CDR3nt: TGTGCCAGCGCCCAGAGGGAGACTAGCGGGAGCGATGAGCAGTTCTTC
CDR3aa: CASAQRETSGSDEQFF
d_gene: TRBD2
abundance: NA
v_gene: TRBV6-2/TRBV6-3
j_gene: TRBJ2-1

CDR3nt: TGCAGTGCCCACGCCGGGACCAACACAGATACGCAGTATTTT
CDR3aa: CSAHAGTNTDTQYF
d_gene: NA
abundance: few
v_gene: TRBV20-1
j_gene: TRBJ2-3

CDR3nt: TGTGCCAGCTCGCGTGGGTCAGGGTTAGGCTCCTACAATGAGCAGTTCTTC
CDR3aa: CASSRGSGLGSYNEQFF
d_gene: NA
abundance: few
v_gene: TRBV18
j_gene: TRBJ2-1

CDR3nt: TGTGCCAGCAGCCCCCGACTAGCGGGGAATGGGGCAGATACGCAGTATTTT
CDR3aa: CASSPRLAGNGADTQYF
d_gene: TRBD2
abundance: NA
v_gene: TRBV7-8
j_gene: TRBJ2-3

CDR3nt: TGCAGCGTTGTTAGCGGGGCCCGCCGTGCGCAGTACTTC
CDR3aa: CSVVSGARRAQYF
d_gene: TRBD2
abundance: few
v_gene: TRBV29-1
j_gene: TRBJ2-7

CDR3nt: TGCAGTGCCCCCTACACGTTAAGTAATGAGCAGTTCTTC
CDR3aa: CSAPYTLSNEQFF
d_gene: NA
abundance: many
v_gene: TRBV20-1
j_gene: TRBJ2-1

CDR3nt: TGCAGGGGGGTCCAGGGGACTGAAGCTTTCTTT
CDR3aa: CRGVQGTEAFF
d_gene: NA
abundance: NA
v_gene: TRBV20-1
j_gene: TRBJ1-1

CDR3nt: TGTGCCAGCAGCGATTGGACTAGCGGCACAGATACGCAGTATTTT
CDR3aa: CASSDWTSGTDTQYF
d_gene: TRBD2
abundance: NA
v_gene: TRBV9
j_gene: TRBJ2-3

CDR3nt: TGTGCCAGCAGCCGTCGACTAGCGGGGGGCCGGTCCCATGAGCAGTTCTTC
CDR3aa: CASSRRLAGGRSHEQFF
d_gene: TRBD2
abundance: NA
v_gene: TRBV6-1
j_gene: TRBJ2-1

CDR3nt: TGTGCCAGTAGAGGCCGGGTCACCGGGGAGCTGTTTTTT
CDR3aa: CASRGRVTGELFF
d_gene: NA
abundance: few
v_gene: TRBV19
j_gene: TRBJ2-2

CDR3nt: TGCAGTGCTAGGGATCGGGACCTCGCCTACGAGCAGTACTTC
CDR3aa: CSARDRDLAYEQYF
d_gene: NA
abundance: NA
v_gene: TRBV20-1
j_gene: TRBJ2-7

CDR3nt: TGCAGCGTTGAGGGCAGGGTAGGGTCTGGGGCCAACGTCCTGACTTTC
CDR3aa: CSVEGRVGSGANVLTF
d_gene: NA
abundance: NA
v_gene: TRBV29-1
j_gene: TRBJ2-6

CDR3nt: TGTGCCAGCAGCCGTAGCGGGTCTACCTACGAGCAGTACTTC
CDR3aa: CASSRSGSTYEQYF
d_gene: TRBD2
abundance: NA
v_gene: TRBV12-3/TRBV12-4
j_gene: TRBJ2-7

CDR3nt: TGTGCCAGCAGTTACACTAGCGGGACTGGGGCCAACGTCCTGACTTTC
CDR3aa: CASSYTSGTGANVLTF
d_gene: TRBD2
abundance: many
v_gene: TRBV6-5
j_gene: TRBJ2-6

CDR3nt: TGTGCCAGCAGCTTGGGGGACAGGAGTTGGTACGAGCAGTACTTC
CDR3aa: CASSLGDRSWYEQYF
d_gene: TRBD1
abundance: few
v_gene: TRBV5-6
j_gene: TRBJ2-7

CDR3nt: TGCAGCGTCCCCACAGGTGTAAGAACTGAAGCTTTCTTT
CDR3aa: CSVPTGVRTEAFF
d_gene: NA
abundance: NA
v_gene: TRBV29-1
j_gene: TRBJ1-1

CDR3nt: TGTGCCAGCAGCCGGAGACAGACTTATGGCTACACCTTC
CDR3aa: CASSRRQTYGYTF
d_gene: NA
abundance: few
v_gene: TRBV12-3/TRBV12-4
j_gene: TRBJ1-2

CDR3nt: TGCAGTGCTAGAGATCCGGGACCGGGCACAGATACGCAGTATTTT
CDR3aa: CSARDPGPGTDTQYF
d_gene: NA
abundance: few
v_gene: TRBV20-1
j_gene: TRBJ2-3

CDR3nt: TGTGCCAGCAGCTTCTCCGGGACTAGAGGGAATGAGCAGTTCTTC
CDR3aa: CASSFSGTRGNEQFF
d_gene: TRBD2
abundance: NA
v_gene: TRBV5-5
j_gene: TRBJ2-1

CDR3nt: TGTGCCAGCAGCTTGGGGGGGACCGGATTTCAAGAGACCCAGTACTTC
CDR3aa: CASSLGGTGFQETQYF
d_gene: TRBD2
abundance: few
v_gene: TRBV7-9
j_gene: TRBJ2-5

CDR3nt: TGTGCCAGCAGCCTACTAGCGGGGCTAGACAATGAGCAGTTCTTC
CDR3aa: CASSLLAGLDNEQFF
d_gene: TRBD2
abundance: many
v_gene: TRBV12-3/TRBV12-4
j_gene: TRBJ2-1

CDR3nt: TGCAGTGCTAGAGTTGCCCAGCGGGGGGGTCATGAGCAGTTCTTC
CDR3aa: CSARVAQRGGHEQFF
d_gene: TRBD2
abundance: NA
v_gene: TRBV20-1
j_gene: TRBJ2-1